The sequence of this T cell receptor (beta chain) was determined in a study of CD8+ T cells in alopecia areata. Regarding treatment: oral pan-JAK inhibitor, 5-10 mg twice daily. Punch biopsies of lesional scalp, plus peripheral blood, were taken from alopecia areata patients. The CDR3 has 15 amino acids. Trimming took off 1 base at V and 2 bases at J, with 11 bases between the two ends. Germline V gene sequence: CDR1 MGHRA, CDR2 YSYEKL. Extraction of RNA preceded its reverse transcription into cDNA, which served as the sequencing template. The assay was immunoSEQ multiplex PCR, and TCRdb's table has in-frame clones only and misses some. The sample holds around 19,000 clones, 50% to 75% seen once.

The receptor's source is a human donor with alopecia areata. The source was skin, collected at week 4, from a patient treated with tofacitinib. The rearrangement links TRBV4-1 to TRBJ2-5; D remains unclear. CDR3 region: CASSQAMGFQETQYF. CDR3 DNA: TGCGCCAGCAGCCAAGCGATGGGATTTCAAGAGACCCAGTACTTC.